Listed below are T cell receptor beta chains from one sample, sequenced in a study of blood T cells in healthy people across ages. Via MiXCR, TCRdb re-called the 5' RACE reads, giving one row per CDR3 protein. The data show around 780,000 distinct CDR3 sequences, with around 25% seen just once and 3% held by the top ten. These same records also appear under a second study, on T cells of mothers and their children.

Specimen: blood. The source of these receptors is a boy between 5 and 17 years old in good health. Each CDR3 is given with its conserved first and last residue. The order of the fields is D gene, clone size, V gene, J gene, CDR3 protein, CDR3 DNA. The D gene is left open where the match is weak. Size tells how often a clone was seen (once, few, many) or the class of an expanded clone, and some rows leave it out.

NA	NA	TRBV7-9	TRBJ1-1	CASSEGSDTEAFF	TGTGCCAGCAGCGAGGGGTCGGACACTGAAGCTTTCTTT
TRBD1	NA	TRBV7-9	TRBJ1-3	CAGEQGPGNTIYF	TGTGCCGGCGAACAGGGGCCTGGAAACACCATATATTTT
NA	few	TRBV7-7	TRBJ2-6	CATSSGAGANVLTF	TGTGCTACGAGTTCCGGGGCCGGGGCCAACGTCCTGACTTTC
TRBD1	NA	TRBV28	TRBJ2-4	CASSFGTDPLAKNIQYF	TGTGCCAGCAGTTTCGGGACAGATCCGCTAGCCAAAAACATTCAGTACTTC
NA	few	TRBV15	TRBJ1-1	CATSGRPGGNTEAFF	TGTGCCACCAGCGGGCGACCTGGGGGGAACACTGAAGCTTTCTTT
TRBD1	few	TRBV14	TRBJ2-7	CASSRPGQSVYEQYF	TGTGCCAGCAGCCGGCCGGGACAGAGTGTCTACGAGCAGTACTTC
NA	NA	TRBV5-1	TRBJ2-5	CASRVEEIQYF	TGCGCCAGCAGGGTGGAAGAGATCCAGTACTTC
TRBD2	few	TRBV5-1	TRBJ2-7	CASSFGLAGVDEQYF	TGCGCCAGCAGCTTCGGACTAGCGGGGGTCGACGAGCAGTACTTC
NA	NA	TRBV12-3/TRBV12-4	TRBJ1-2	CASIADGSSPGYTF	TGTGCCAGCATCGCGGACGGTTCCTCTCCTGGCTACACCTTC
NA	once	TRBV6-6	TRBJ2-6	CASSYAVPGANVLTF	TGTGCCAGCAGTTACGCCGTCCCTGGGGCCAACGTCCTGACTTTC
TRBD2	NA	TRBV18	TRBJ2-5	CASSPVATSGPWEQYF	TGTGCCAGCTCACCGGTGGCGACTAGCGGGCCGTGGGAGCAGTACTTC
NA	few	TRBV28	TRBJ1-2	CASSPVGQDYGYTF	TGTGCCAGCAGCCCCGTGGGGCAGGACTATGGCTACACCTTC
NA	once	TRBV9	TRBJ2-7	CASSVGPSDGGYEQYF	TGTGCCAGCAGCGTAGGCCCCTCGGACGGGGGTTACGAGCAGTACTTC
TRBD1	NA	TRBV4-2	TRBJ2-7	CASSHDPGTGYGEQYF	TGTGCCAGCAGCCACGATCCCGGGACAGGGTATGGCGAGCAGTACTTC
TRBD1	NA	TRBV12-3/TRBV12-4	TRBJ1-1	CASSSAGTVEAFF	TGTGCCAGCAGTTCGGCGGGGACAGTTGAAGCTTTCTTT
NA	NA	TRBV3-1	TRBJ2-7	CASSQRLFYEQYF	TGTGCCAGCAGCCAAAGGTTATTTTACGAGCAGTACTTC
NA	few	TRBV4-1	TRBJ2-4	CASSRVSDGLNIQYF	TGCGCCAGCAGCCGCGTGTCCGACGGGCTAAACATTCAGTACTTC